The clone carrying this T cell receptor beta chain was recorded a few times. What it binds is unknown. Germline trimming cut 4 bases from V and 6 bases from J; bases unmatched to any gene: 9. This CDR3 is built from 14 residues. The germline gives CDR1 SGHDT, CDR2 YYEEEE. This sample is part of a study of blood T cells in healthy people across ages. Regarding the study as a whole: Without sorted subsets, naive and antigen-experienced compartments could not be conclusively compared. As naive T cell percentage varied, TCR beta diversity correlated strongly with it.

The use of a sample-barcoded 5' primer and a J-beta primer mix characterized a second PCR of about 7 to 12 cycles. MiXCR, run by TCRdb on the 5' RACE reads, gives a single entry per CDR3 protein. The sample yields 1.5 million to 2 million distinct CDR3 sequences, 40% to 55% seen once. Sequenced material: blood. The rearrangement joins TRBV5-6 to TRBJ1-2; TRBD1 aligns across 7 bases. This TCR derives from a woman between 35 and 50 years old in good health. This CDR3 is CASSVATGSNGYTF. CDR3 DNA: TGTGCCAGCAGCGTGGCGACAGGGTCGAATGGCTACACCTTC.